The 7 T cell receptor beta chains given below trace back to one sample, sequenced in a study of T-cell memory formation after mild COVID-19. One entry per CDR3 protein results from TCRdb running MiXCR on the 5' RACE reads. The table records around 200,000 distinct CDR3 sequences, around 18% of them present only once. Sequences were obtained from PBMCs or a T cell subset sorted from them (not recorded which). Receptor source: a man younger than 35 who had mild COVID-19 (a few samples of this study predate the infection). Cell type and time point are not known.

The gene calls are TRBV6-2 or TRBV6-3 and TRBJ2-7; 8 bases map to TRBD1. The CDR3 covers 15 residues. V trimming: 4 bases; J trimming: 4 bases; junction bases outside the gene matches: 9. From germline, CDR1 is MNHEY and CDR2 SVGEGT. CDR3 amino acids: CASSFPDRDRYEQYF. The CDR3 nucleotides are TGTGCCAGCAGTTTCCCGGACAGGGATCGGTACGAGCAGTACTTC.

This clonotype was recorded a few times. CDR3: CASSPPTGTEAFF. The CDR3, as DNA: TGTGCCAGCTCACCACCCACAGGGACAGAAGCTTTCTTT. The rearrangement links TRBV18 to TRBJ1-1, with a possible D match to TRBD1 (6 bases). From germline, CDR1 is KGHSH and CDR2 LQKENI. Trimming removed 0 bases from V and 8 bases from J, with 10 bases in between. The CDR3 is 13 residues long.

The rearrangement uses TRBV30 and TRBJ1-5; 7 nucleotides align to TRBD1. This CDR3 region has 14 residues. Trimming removed 0 bases from V and 6 bases from J; junction bases left unmatched: 5. Germline-derived CDR1 and CDR2 are GTSNPN and SVGIG (reference sequence). CDR3 loop: CAWSVKRDSQPQHF. As DNA, the CDR3 is TGTGCCTGGAGTGTCAAAAGGGACAGTCAGCCCCAGCATTTT.

The V call is TRBV3-1, the J call TRBJ1-2; D gene ambiguous. CDR1 is LGHDT, CDR2 YNNKEL, per germline (reference sequence). This CDR3 is 14 amino acids long. V was clipped by 0 bases and J by 8 bases, with 13 bases between them. CDR3 sequence reads: CASSQESGSGGYTF. CDR3 nucleotide sequence: TGTGCCAGCAGCCAAGAATCCGGGTCGGGCGGCTACACCTTC.

V gene TRBV29-1 combines with J gene TRBJ1-1, with TRBD1 identical over 7 bases. Germline V gene sequence: CDR1 SQVTM, CDR2 ANQGSEA. The V and J ends lost 6 bases and 10 bases, in that order; junction bases with no gene match: 11. The length of the CDR3 is 12 residues. For the CDR3, the DNA is TGCAGCGTGAAGCCGGGACAGAGCTTAGCTTTCTTT. It is translated as CSVKPGQSLAFF.

This clonotype occurred many times. The rearrangement links TRBV4-1 to TRBJ2-3; D is perhaps TRBD1 or TRBD2 (5 bases each). CDR1 MGHRA and CDR2 YSYEKL come from the germline V gene. The CDR3 consists of 12 residues. With 3 bases removed from V and 4 bases from J, the gap between germline ends came to 5 bases. The CDR3 region is CASSQGADTQYF. The CDR3 region has the DNA TGCGCCAGCAGCCAGGGGGCAGATACGCAGTATTTT.

The chain uses TRBV29-1 and TRBJ2-1; 7 bases are a match to TRBD2. The junction had 13 bases not matched to a gene; V was cut back by 8 bases and J by 12 bases. The CDR3 totals 12 residues. Germline V gene lookup returns CDR1 SQVTM and CDR2 ANQGSEA. CDR3 sequence (DNA): TGCAGCACATTCCCCCCCTCTAGCGGGCAGTTCTTC. Amino acid sequence: CSTFPPSSGQFF.